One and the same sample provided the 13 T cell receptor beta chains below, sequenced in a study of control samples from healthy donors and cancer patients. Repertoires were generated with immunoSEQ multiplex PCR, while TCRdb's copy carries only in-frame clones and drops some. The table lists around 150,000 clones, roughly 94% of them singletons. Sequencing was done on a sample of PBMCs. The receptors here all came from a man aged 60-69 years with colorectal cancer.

The DNA of the CDR3 is TGTGCCAGCAGCTTGGTCGGGGGTACGGGAGAGACCCAGTACTTC. This gives the protein CASSLVGGTGETQYF. V and J are TRBV5-6 and TRBJ2-5; possible D gene TRBD2, 6 bases. The length of the CDR3 is 15 residues. The V end lost 0 bases, the J end lost 4 bases, and 13 bases lay between the germline ends. From germline, CDR1 is SGHDT and CDR2 YYEEEE.

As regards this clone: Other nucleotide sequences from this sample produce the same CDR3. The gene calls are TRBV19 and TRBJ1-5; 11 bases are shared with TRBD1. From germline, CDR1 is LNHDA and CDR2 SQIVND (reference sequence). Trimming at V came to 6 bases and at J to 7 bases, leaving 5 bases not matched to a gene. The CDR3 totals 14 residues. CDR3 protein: CASSGTGGNQPQHF. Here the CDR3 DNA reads TGTGCCAGTAGCGGGACAGGGGGAAACCAGCCCCAGCATTTT.

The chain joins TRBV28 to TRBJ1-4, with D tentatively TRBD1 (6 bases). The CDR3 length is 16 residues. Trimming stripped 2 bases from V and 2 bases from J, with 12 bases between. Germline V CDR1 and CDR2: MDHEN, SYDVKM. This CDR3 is CASSLRGGSTNEKLFF. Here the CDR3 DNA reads TGTGCCAGCAGTTTAAGGGGGGGATCGACTAATGAAAAACTGTTTTTT.

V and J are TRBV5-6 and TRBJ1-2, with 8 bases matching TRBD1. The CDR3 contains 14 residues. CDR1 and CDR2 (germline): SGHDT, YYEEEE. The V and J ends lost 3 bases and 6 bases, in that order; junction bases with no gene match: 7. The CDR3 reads CASSSDQGAHGYTF. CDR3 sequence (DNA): TGTGCCAGCAGCTCCGACCAGGGGGCGCATGGCTACACCTTC.

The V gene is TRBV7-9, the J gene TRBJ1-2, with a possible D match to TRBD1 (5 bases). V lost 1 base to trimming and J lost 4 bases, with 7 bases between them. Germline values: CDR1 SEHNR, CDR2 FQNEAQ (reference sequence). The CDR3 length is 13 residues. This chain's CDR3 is CASSLGGSYGYTF. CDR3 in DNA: TGTGCCAGCAGCTTAGGGGGCTCCTATGGCTACACCTTC.

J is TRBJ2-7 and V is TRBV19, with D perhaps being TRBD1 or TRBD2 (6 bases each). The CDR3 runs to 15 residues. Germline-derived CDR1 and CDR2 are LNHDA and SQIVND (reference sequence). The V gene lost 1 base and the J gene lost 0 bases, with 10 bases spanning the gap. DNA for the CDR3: TGTGCCAGTAGTATAGCCGGGGGCTCCTCCTACGAGCAGTACTTC. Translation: CASSIAGGSSYEQYF.

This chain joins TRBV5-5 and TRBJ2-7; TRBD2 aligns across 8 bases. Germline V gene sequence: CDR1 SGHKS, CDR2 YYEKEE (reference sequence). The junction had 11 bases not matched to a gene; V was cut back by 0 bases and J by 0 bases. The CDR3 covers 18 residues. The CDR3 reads CASSLAPAGEHASYEQYF. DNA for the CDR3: TGTGCCAGCAGCTTGGCCCCAGCGGGGGAACACGCCTCCTACGAGCAGTACTTC.

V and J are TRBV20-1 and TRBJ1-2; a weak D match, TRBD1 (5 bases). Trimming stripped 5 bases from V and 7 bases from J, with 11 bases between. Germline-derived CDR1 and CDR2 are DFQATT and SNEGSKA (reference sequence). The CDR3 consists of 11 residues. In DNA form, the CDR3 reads TGCAGTGCTGCGGGGGATAGTGGCTACACCTTC. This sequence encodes CSAAGDSGYTF.

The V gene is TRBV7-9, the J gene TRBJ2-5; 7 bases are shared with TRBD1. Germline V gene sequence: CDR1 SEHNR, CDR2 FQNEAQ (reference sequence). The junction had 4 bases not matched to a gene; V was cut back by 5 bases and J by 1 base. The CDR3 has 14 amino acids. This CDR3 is CASSLGGGQETQYF. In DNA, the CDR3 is TGTGCCAGCAGCCTAGGGGGCGGCCAAGAGACCCAGTACTTC.

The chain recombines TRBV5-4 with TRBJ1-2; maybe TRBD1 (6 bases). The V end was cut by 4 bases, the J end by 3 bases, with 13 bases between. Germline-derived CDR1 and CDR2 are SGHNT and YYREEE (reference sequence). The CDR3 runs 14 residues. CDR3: CASSLKDRDYGYTF. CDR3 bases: TGTGCCAGCAGCCTGAAGGACAGAGACTATGGCTACACCTTC.

CDR3 loop: CASSEVRGTGMKYNEQFF. The CDR3 DNA follows: TGTGCCAGCAGTGAAGTGAGAGGTACAGGGATGAAGTACAATGAGCAGTTCTTC. The chain combines TRBV2 with TRBJ2-1, with TRBD1 as a possible D gene (6 bases). V gave up 1 base and J gave up 4 bases, with 20 bases separating them. Looked up from germline, CDR1 is SNHLY and CDR2 is FYNNEI. This CDR3 has 18 residues.

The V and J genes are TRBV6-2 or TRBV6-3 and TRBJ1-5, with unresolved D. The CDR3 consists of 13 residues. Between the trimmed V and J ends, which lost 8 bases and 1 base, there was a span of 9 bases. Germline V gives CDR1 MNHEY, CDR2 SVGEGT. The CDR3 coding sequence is TGTGCCAGCGGCCCCGGAAGCAATCAGCCCCAGCATTTT. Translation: CASGPGSNQPQHF.

The CDR3 region is CASTHPGETYEQYF. CDR3 DNA: TGCGCCAGCACCCACCCGGGAGAAACCTACGAGCAGTACTTC. The rearrangement uses TRBV10-2 and TRBJ2-7, with D possibly TRBD2 on 6 matching bases. Between the trimmed V and J ends, which lost 7 bases and 2 bases, there was a span of 15 bases. This CDR3 has 14 residues. Germline V gene data show CDR1 as WSHSY and CDR2 as SAAADI.